What follows describes a single T cell receptor beta chain. This clone has a handful of counts. Its target antigen remains unknown. No qualities accompany the bases; no much larger clone lies one base away. Counted from cysteine to phenylalanine, this CDR3 has 13 amino acids. Only CDR3 DNA remains: 39 bases, in frame from the first base. V and J lose 5 bases and 9 bases, and a span of 14 bases separates them. The immunoSEQ Assay, a bias-controlled multiplex PCR, was used to amplify TCRbeta CDR3 regions from genomic DNA. The paper's processing steps were these. The number of nucleated cells in each sample was estimated from the amplification of reference gene primers within the assay. To quantify the absolute abundance of each unique TCRbeta CDR3 rearrangement, sequence reads were collapsed and filtered. For each sample, productive Simpson clonality was calculated as the square root of Simpson's diversity index across productive rearrangements. Sourced from immuneACCESS, this table was stored by TCRdb with only in-frame sequences that have V and J called. A share of the clones is absent; for the studies checked, an unresolved V gene accounts for under half, and the remainder has no known explanation. V and J calls and clone size are as listed in that table; D and trimming were resolved from the DNA. Present in this sample are 99,000 or so clones, about 87% of which were seen just once. The ten biggest clones cover roughly 14% of the sample.

The data were taken from a study of blood T cell repertoires in COVID-19 (TCRdb year 2020). With regard to the full study: Collaborator samples came from the United States, Italy and Spain and covered acute and convalescent phases of COVID-19. The material from the prospective study consisted of cDNA or gDNA derived from T cells, B-cell-depleted T cells, or PBMCs. Subjects who had been exposed to COVID-19, were actively infected with it, or had recovered from it provided the deeply sampled blood TCRbeta repertoires that made up the dataset. The repertoires were made available in a free public database intended to serve as a resource for research on the immune response to SARS-CoV-2. Samples came from the ongoing ImmuneRACE study (first 160 participants) plus 1,254 subjects from 6 global collaborators. A de-identified subject ID, COVID-19 status, age in years and sex were almost always included in the sample metadata. Where HLA class I and class II types were available, the types were taken from metadata supplied by the sample provider, not from assay-based typing.

Whole blood was collected in K2EDTA tubes by collaborating institutions according to the institutions' own protocols. For TCRbeta analysis, collaborators shipped samples in one of three forms: frozen whole blood, isolated PBMCs, or DNA extracted from either of those sample types. The full study reports these points: How much clinical and demographic metadata was included differed by source and by participant, and the metadata was provided uncurated.

Sequencing input: peripheral blood. This receptor chain uses TRBV12-3 or TRBV12-4 and TRBJ2-1; perhaps TRBD2 is the D gene, with 5 bases matching. This clonotype was sampled from a man aged 50 or older with acute or convalescent COVID-19. The DNA is as follows: TGTGCCAGCAGTCTCTCGCCTGGGAGTGAGCAGTTCTTC. Translation gives CASSLSPGSEQFF.